Sequencing of this TCR beta chain was carried out in a study of CD8 T cells in Susac syndrome. A quantity of about 0.5 to 1 ug RNA underwent reverse transcription using random hexamers. Each CDR3 protein gets one entry after TCRdb re-called the immunoSEQ multiplex PCR reads with MiXCR. The repertoire holds hundreds of thousands of distinct CDR3 sequences, with 75% to 90% as singletons. High-throughput TCR beta sequencing covered peripheral CD8+ and CD4+ T cells. Negative isolation was applied to CD8+ and CD4+ T cells, and FACS enrichment was applied to TEMRA cells. This clonotype came up a few times. Per the germline V gene, CDR1 is MGHRA and CDR2 is YSYEKL. J lost 4 bases, V lost 1 base, and 3 bases had no gene match. The CDR3 runs 15 residues.

This TCR was sampled from a human donor with multiple sclerosis. Sequencing used CD8+ T cells from PBMCs. The J gene is TRBJ2-3, the V gene TRBV4-1, with 9 bases lining up with TRBD2. The DNA of the CDR3 is TGCGCCAGCAGCCAAGGCGCGGGAGGGCCAGATACGCAGTATTTT. Translation: CASSQGAGGPDTQYF.